This T cell receptor beta chain was identified in a study of shared clonotypes between healthy human individuals. CD8 cells regarded as naive lacked CD45RO, were positively chosen for CCR7, and omitted terminally differentiated effector memory CD45RA+ cells. J gave up 0 bases and V 6 bases, and 3 bases lay outside the gene matches. There are 15 residues in the CDR3. The germline CDR1 and CDR2 sequences are LNHNV and YYDKDF (reference sequence). Only in-frame clones appear in the TCRdb table, and some are missing; sequencing was by immunoSEQ multiplex PCR. The sample yields millions of clones, under 95% seen once.

The rearrangement links TRBV15 to TRBJ2-1; 9 positions match TRBD2. The TCR was taken from a man aged 18 to 35 in good health. Some clones in this sample may be carry-over from other donors' samples. Sequencing input: naive CD8+ T cells from PBMCs. This CDR3 reads CATSASGNSYNEQFF. Here the CDR3 DNA reads TGTGCCACCAGTGCTAGCGGGAACTCCTACAATGAGCAGTTCTTC.